This TCR beta chain was captured in a study of T cells in Graves' hyperthyroidism and ophthalmopathy. Study-wide results and limits: Ophthalmopathy cases were set apart from stable hyperthyroidism by a 13 V-J model. Blood shared most expanded thyroid clonotypes above 0.001.

At least 3 on the Clinical Activity Score was recorded for ophthalmopathy patients, who also had NOSPECS grade at least 4 and duration under 3 months. Not enrolled were patients with uncontrolled infection, other autoimmune disease, pregnancy or lactation. This clonotype was observed many times. Its cognate antigen is unknown. It was RNA transcripts that yielded the amplified TCR beta CDR3 regions. The TCR CDR3 was amplified in a first-round RT-PCR using the HTBI primer set. TCRdb re-analysed the multiplex PCR reads in MiXCR, keeping a single row per CDR3 protein. The repertoire includes about 640,000 distinct CDR3 sequences, 20% to 25% of them detected once, and under 35% sits in the top ten. V dropped 7 bases and J dropped 7 bases, with 17 bases sitting between them. Germline CDR1 MNHEY, CDR2 SMNVEV (reference sequence). The CDR3 has 15 residues.

The sequencing input was blood. This sequence joins TRBV27 and TRBJ1-6, with D tentatively TRBD1 (6 bases). This TCR derives from a man aged 25 to 45 with Graves' ophthalmopathy. The CDR3 sequence: CASKPVGGGNSPLHF. The DNA of the CDR3 is TGTGCCAGCAAGCCCGTTGGAGGGGGAAATTCACCCCTCCACTTT.